The 10 T cell receptor beta chains below all came from one sample that was sequenced in a study of CD8 T cells in ankylosing spondylitis. MiXCR, applied by TCRdb to the 5' RACE reads, yields one record per CDR3 protein. Counted here are approximately 240,000 distinct CDR3 sequences, 20% to 30% occurring once; the ten biggest clones make up less than 0.75%. The specimen was blood, either unsorted or a sorted T cell fraction (not recorded which). The receptors stem from a male donor with ankylosing spondylitis or in good health (not recorded which).

This clonotype was seen repeatedly, ten times or more. The V call is TRBV29-1, the J call TRBJ2-7, with D uncertain. V lost 3 bases to trimming and J lost 0 bases, with 9 bases between them. The CDR3 totals 13 residues. Germline lookup yields CDR1 SQVTM and CDR2 ANQGSEA. The CDR3 protein is CSVEDGDSYEQYF. The CDR3 DNA is TGCAGCGTTGAGGACGGCGACTCCTACGAGCAGTACTTC.

This clonotype was observed a few times. The V and J genes are TRBV20-1 and TRBJ2-5; unclear D gene. With 5 bases removed from V and 1 base from J, the gap between germline ends came to 11 bases. This CDR3 comprises 13 residues. Germline CDR1 DFQATT, CDR2 SNEGSKA (reference sequence). The DNA of the CDR3 is TGCAGTGCTCCCAAGGGATCCCAAGAGACCCAGTACTTC. Translated: CSAPKGSQETQYF.

This clonotype turned up a few times. This chain uses TRBV5-6 with TRBJ1-2; D is possibly TRBD1 (5 bases). V shed 4 bases and J shed 3 bases, with 13 bases lying between them. This CDR3 has 14 residues. Looked up from germline, CDR1 is SGHDT and CDR2 is YYEEEE. The CDR3 is CASSRDEGYYGYTF. The CDR3 nucleotides read TGTGCCAGCAGCCGGGATGAGGGGTACTATGGCTACACCTTC.

Regarding this clonotype: A junction end diverges from the germline sequence, so it may reflect a read error. J is TRBJ2-3 and V is TRBV11-2; TRBD2 matches at 8 bases. CDR1 SGHAT and CDR2 FQNNGV come from the germline V gene. CDR3 size: 15 residues. The CDR3 reads CASSFIRGGLDTQYF. The CDR3 DNA is TGTGCAAGCAGCTTTATTCGCGGGGGGTTAGATACGCAGTATTTT. Drawing the rest from reference TRBV11-2 and TRBJ2-3, the complete variable domain is EAGVAQSPRYKIIEKRQSVAFWCNPISGHATLYWYQQILGQGPKLLIQFQNNGVVDDSQLPKDRFSAERLKGVDSTLKIQPAKLEDSAVYLCASSFIRGGLDTQYFGPGTRLTVL.

This clonotype was counted only a few times. The chain carries TRBV10-3 and TRBJ1-1; D is unresolved. The CDR3 contains 15 residues. CDR1 and CDR2 (germline): ENHRY, SYGVKD. V was shortened by 0 bases and J by 3 bases, with 11 bases between the two germline ends. CDR3 DNA: TGTGCCATCAGTGAGTCGAGGGTTGGGGACACTGAAGCTTTCTTT. Translation: CAISESRVGDTEAFF.

The V and J genes are TRBV4-2 and TRBJ2-5; 7 bases agree with TRBD2. The V gene end was trimmed by 0 bases and the J gene end by 2 bases; junction bases not matched to a gene: 6. Germline V gene data show CDR1 as LGHNA and CDR2 as YNFKEQ. The CDR3 has 16 amino acids. As DNA, the CDR3 is TGTGCCAGCAGCCAAGAGAGCGGGGCCGGGCAAGAGACCCAGTACTTC. Encoded protein: CASSQESGAGQETQYF.

This clonotype was seen repeatedly, ten times or more. This chain joins TRBV20-1 and TRBJ1-1; TRBD1 matches 7 bases. Per the germline V gene, CDR1 is DFQATT and CDR2 is SNEGSKA (reference sequence). With 6 bases clipped from V and 6 bases from J, the junction kept 10 bases outside the gene matches. This CDR3 contains 13 residues. In nucleotides, the CDR3 is TGCAGTGCCATCCTGCACAGGGGTGCTGAAGCTTTCTTT. Translating it yields CSAILHRGAEAFF.

This clonotype was found a few times. V and J are TRBV2 and TRBJ2-7, with 12 bases lining up with TRBD1. The CDR3 contains 15 residues. The germline V gene encodes CDR1 SNHLY and CDR2 FYNNEI. The ends lost 7 bases at V and 3 bases at J; junction bases unmatched: 7. The CDR3 protein is CASTTGTGGVYEQYF. The CDR3 region has the DNA TGTGCCAGCACCACCGGGACAGGGGGCGTCTACGAGCAGTACTTC.

The sample holds a few counts of this clonotype. This chain joins TRBV12-3 or TRBV12-4 and TRBJ2-7; TRBD2 might be the D (6 bases). This CDR3 is built from 14 residues. The V gene lost 8 bases and the J gene lost 2 bases, with 16 bases spanning the gap. For the CDR3, the DNA is TGTGCCAGCGGGGCGGGGTGGGTGACCTACGAGCAGTACTTC. It translates to CASGAGWVTYEQYF.

V gene TRBV5-5 combines with J gene TRBJ2-1, with D unresolved. The CDR3 extends over 13 amino acids. Trimming took off 0 bases at V and 8 bases at J, with 9 bases between the two ends. Germline V gene lookup returns CDR1 SGHKS and CDR2 YYEKEE (reference sequence). The CDR3 region has the DNA TGTGCCAGCAGCTTGGGACCAGTATATGAGCAGTTCTTC. Protein product: CASSLGPVYEQFF.